This passage covers 30 T cell receptor beta chains from one sample sequenced in a study of Graves' ophthalmopathy and Graves' hyperthyroidism. The authors amplified TCR beta CDR3 regions, and they did so from RNA transcripts for repertoire sequencing. The library came from an HTBI-primed first-round RT-PCR and a second-round multiplex PCR. TCRdb reprocessed the multiplex PCR reads via MiXCR and lists one record per CDR3 protein. The sample shows a few hundred thousand distinct CDR3 sequences, roughly 18% of them seen only once. Sequencing was performed on peripheral blood. All receptors derive from a woman aged 18-29 years with Graves' ophthalmopathy.

This clonotype was seen repeatedly, ten times or more. The J gene is TRBJ2-5, the V gene TRBV20-1, with D unresolved. The CDR3 sequence is 13 residues long. The germline CDR1 and CDR2 sequences are DFQATT and SNEGSKA (reference sequence). The V and J ends lost 6 bases and 0 bases respectively, with 11 bases between them. CDR3: CSALPAHQETQYF. The DNA of the CDR3 is TGCAGTGCCCTACCGGCACACCAAGAGACCCAGTACTTC.

The chain has TRBV19 and TRBJ2-2; 8 bases match TRBD2. This CDR3 region has 13 residues. The junction had 7 bases not matched to a gene; V was cut back by 10 bases and J by 6 bases. The germline V gene encodes CDR1 LNHDA and CDR2 SQIVND (reference sequence). CDR3 sequence: CAIPGLVAGELFF. As DNA, the CDR3 is TGTGCCATCCCGGGACTAGTTGCCGGGGAGCTGTTTTTT.

This clonotype was found many times. The chain recombines TRBV27 with TRBJ2-7, with a possible D match to TRBD1 (5 bases). Trimming stripped 0 bases from V and 4 bases from J, with 16 bases between. This CDR3 contains 16 residues. Germline-derived CDR1 and CDR2 are MNHEY and SMNVEV (reference sequence). In nucleotides, the CDR3 is TGTGCCAGCAGTTTATCGGGGCAAATTCGTGCTTACGAGCAGTACTTC. Translated: CASSLSGQIRAYEQYF.

V and J are TRBV27 and TRBJ1-2; a weak D match, TRBD1 (5 bases). This CDR3 contains 14 residues. V lost 4 bases and J lost 3, with 12 bases in between. Germline CDR1 MNHEY, CDR2 SMNVEV (reference sequence). The CDR3 DNA sequence: TGTGCCAGCAGTTCTCGACTGGGGGACTATGGCTACACCTTC. This translates into CASSSRLGDYGYTF.

This clonotype was recorded a few times. The chain combines TRBV5-1 with TRBJ2-7; 10 positions match TRBD1. V lost 4 bases, J lost 5 bases, and 9 bases stayed unmatched. Germline V gene sequence: CDR1 SGHRS, CDR2 YFSETQ. The CDR3 extends over 15 amino acids. In nucleotides, the CDR3 is TGCGCCAGCAGCCACGACGGACAGGGGGGTAACGAGCAGTACTTC. It yields the protein CASSHDGQGGNEQYF.

This clonotype was seen many times. The chain combines TRBV6-2 or TRBV6-3 with TRBJ1-2; 8 bases line up with TRBD1. The CDR3 consists of 14 residues. V lost 4 bases to trimming and J lost 2 bases; unmatched junction nucleotides: 3. CDR1 and CDR2 (germline): MNHEY, SVGEGT. Written as DNA, the CDR3 is TGTGCCAGCAGTTGGACAGGGAACAACTATGGCTACACCTTC. Translation: CASSWTGNNYGYTF.

This clonotype was counted many times. The chain couples TRBV28 to TRBJ2-7; no clear D gene. The V end was cut by 1 base, the J end by 4 bases, with 5 bases between. The CDR3 length is 12 residues. Germline values: CDR1 MDHEN, CDR2 SYDVKM. The CDR3 region has the DNA TGTGCCAGCAGTTTATTTCGATACGAGCAGTACTTC. It translates to CASSLFRYEQYF.

This clonotype was counted ten times or more. The chain recombines TRBV20-1 with TRBJ1-5; weak D call: TRBD1 (5 bases). The V gene lost 3 bases and the J gene lost 4 bases, with 16 bases spanning the gap. Germline V CDR1 and CDR2: DFQATT, SNEGSKA (reference sequence). This CDR3 has 15 residues. CDR3 sequence reads: CSASSPQGGNQPQHF. The CDR3 bases are TGCAGTGCTAGCTCTCCTCAGGGTGGGAATCAGCCCCAGCATTTT.

This clonotype was observed at least ten times. The chain couples TRBV6-4 to TRBJ2-2, with 9 bases aligning to TRBD2. Germline V CDR1 and CDR2: MRHNA, SNTAGT. V was clipped by 5 bases and J by 0 bases; unmatched bases: 10. The CDR3 consists of 18 residues. For the CDR3, the DNA is TGTGCCAGCAGTACCGGACTAGCGTTCTCCGCGAACACCGGGGAGCTGTTTTTT. Protein product: CASSTGLAFSANTGELFF.

This clonotype was recorded many times. The V call is TRBV6-5, the J call TRBJ2-2; 9 bases line up with TRBD2. V trimming: 3 bases; J trimming: 2 bases; junction bases outside the gene matches: 7. CDR1 MNHEY and CDR2 SVGAGI come from the germline V gene. CDR3 length: 17 amino acids. The CDR3 loop reads CASSYTPTSGNTGELFF. DNA for the CDR3: TGTGCCAGCAGTTATACGCCGACTAGCGGTAACACCGGGGAGCTGTTTTTT.

This clonotype was found many times. The chain combines TRBV25-1 with TRBJ1-5; D is uncertain. Germline V gene data show CDR1 as MGHDK and CDR2 as SYGVNS. CDR3 length equals 11 residues. The V gene lost 5 bases and the J gene lost 6 bases, with 5 bases spanning the gap. The CDR3 nucleotides are TGTGCCAGCAGTTGGAGTCAGCCCCAGCATTTT. Its translation: CASSWSQPQHF.

This clonotype has only a few counts. The chain carries TRBV7-2 and TRBJ2-7; 10 bases match TRBD2. The CDR3 has 14 amino acids. CDR1 and CDR2 from the germline V gene are SGHTA and FQGNSA. V trimming: 1 base; J trimming: 10 bases; junction bases outside the gene matches: 7. Here the CDR3 DNA reads TGTGCCAGCAGCTTAGGGATGAGCGGGAGGGACCAGTACTTC. This codes for CASSLGMSGRDQYF.

This clonotype was observed many times. The rearrangement uses TRBV27 and TRBJ2-7, with 7 positions matching TRBD1. This CDR3 has 14 residues. Germline trimming cut 6 bases from V and 6 bases from J; bases unmatched to any gene: 11. CDR1 is MNHEY, CDR2 SMNVEV, per germline (reference sequence). The CDR3: CASSPDRVRGEQYF. The CDR3 bases are TGTGCCAGCAGCCCCGACAGGGTTAGAGGCGAGCAGTACTTC.

The V gene is TRBV28, the J gene TRBJ1-5; 7 nucleotides agree with TRBD1. V trimming: 11 bases; J trimming: 6 bases; junction bases outside the gene matches: 10. Germline V gives CDR1 MDHEN, CDR2 SYDVKM. The CDR3 runs to 13 residues. The CDR3 loop is CAADRNAVQPQHF. DNA for the CDR3: TGTGCCGCGGACAGGAACGCGGTTCAGCCCCAGCATTTT.

This clonotype was observed many times. The chain has TRBV6-2 or TRBV6-3 and TRBJ2-7; tentatively, D is TRBD2 (6 bases). The CDR3 length is 14 residues. CDR1 MNHEY and CDR2 SVGEGT come from the germline V gene. V lost 6 bases, J lost 2 bases, and 14 bases lay in between. The CDR3 coding sequence is TGTGCCAGCAGGCCTCCGGGACTCCCCTACGAGCAGTACTTC. This encodes CASRPPGLPYEQYF.

Many counts were recorded for this clonotype. This chain links TRBV20-1 with TRBJ1-1; D not certain. The length of the CDR3 is 11 residues. With 2 bases removed from V and 7 bases from J, the gap between germline ends came to 8 bases. The germline gives CDR1 DFQATT, CDR2 SNEGSKA (reference sequence). The CDR3 DNA sequence: TGCAGTGCTAGACGGGTAAATGAAGCTTTCTTT. Translation gives CSARRVNEAFF.

Turning to this clonotype: A read error may be the cause here, since a much bigger clone is one base away. CDR3 protein: CASIRPSVTGELFF. CDR3 nucleotides: TGTGCCAGCATCCGCCCCTCGGTGACCGGGGAGCTGTTTTTT. This chain joins TRBV7-2 and TRBJ2-2; D call uncertain. This CDR3 region has 14 residues. Trimming shortened V by 7 bases and J by 5 bases, and 14 bases separated the two germline ends. Germline CDR1 and CDR2: SGHTA and FQGNSA.

The chain combines TRBV7-2 with TRBJ2-2, with TRBD1 matching over 7 bases. V trimming: 8 bases; J trimming: 4 bases; junction bases outside the gene matches: 10. Germline V gene data show CDR1 as SGHTA and CDR2 as FQGNSA. CDR3 length: 15 amino acids. CDR3 nucleotide sequence: TGTGCCAGCTCAAGACAGGGCCCCTCCACCGGGGAGCTGTTTTTT. As protein: CASSRQGPSTGELFF.

This clonotype was detected ten times or more. The CDR3 DNA follows: TGCAGTGCTAGTTACCCCACCGGGACAACAGAGACCCAGTACTTC. The encoded protein is CSASYPTGTTETQYF. The rearrangement joins TRBV20-1 to TRBJ2-5; tentatively, D is TRBD1 (6 bases). Germline V gene sequence: CDR1 DFQATT, CDR2 SNEGSKA (reference sequence). Trimming shortened V by 3 bases and J by 4 bases, and 18 bases separated the two germline ends. This CDR3 comprises 15 residues.

The sample holds many counts of this clonotype. The chain recombines TRBV28 with TRBJ2-5, with 7 bases aligning to TRBD1. CDR3 length equals 15 residues. Trimming cost V 4 bases and J 3 bases; bases outside gene matches: 8. Germline V CDR1 and CDR2: MDHEN, SYDVKM. The CDR3 nucleotides read TGTGCCAGCAGTTCAAGAGGGGACAGCGAAGAGACCCAGTACTTC. Its protein is CASSSRGDSEETQYF.

This clonotype was detected only once. This rearrangement joins TRBV25-1 to TRBJ2-2, with 8 bases that match TRBD1. Germline lookup yields CDR1 MGHDK and CDR2 SYGVNS. The CDR3 is 17 residues long. V lost 4 bases to trimming and J lost 2 bases; unmatched junction nucleotides: 9. The CDR3 DNA sequence: TGTGCCAGCAGTGGGAACAGGGGGAATGGAAACACCGGGGAGCTGTTTTTT. It yields the protein CASSGNRGNGNTGELFF.

The chain has TRBV28 and TRBJ1-2, with unresolved D. The CDR3 consists of 16 residues. V lost 6 bases to trimming and J lost 2 bases, with 19 bases between them. Germline V gene lookup returns CDR1 MDHEN and CDR2 SYDVKM. The CDR3 reads CASRVPTGSGNYGYTF. The CDR3 bases are TGTGCCAGCAGGGTTCCCACCGGTAGCGGGAACTATGGCTACACCTTC.

Many counts were recorded for this clonotype. The chain combines TRBV28 with TRBJ2-2; the D gene is possibly TRBD2 (6 bases). The CDR3 is 13 amino acids. Per germline, CDR1 MDHEN and CDR2 SYDVKM. Trimming pared 6 bases from V and 7 bases from J, leaving 12 bases between. CDR3 amino acids: CASRPGLYGELFF. DNA for the CDR3: TGTGCCAGCAGGCCGGGACTGTACGGGGAGCTGTTTTTT.

This clonotype was found many times. The chain combines TRBV6-1 with TRBJ1-1; D is undetermined. Germline CDR1 and CDR2: MNHNS and SASEGT. The CDR3 length is 12 residues. Trimming removed 4 bases from V and 4 bases from J, with 7 bases in between. The CDR3 DNA follows: TGTGCCAGCAGTGGCCTAGGCACTGAAGCTTTCTTT. Its translation is CASSGLGTEAFF.

This clonotype was seen many times. The rearrangement joins TRBV20-1 to TRBJ2-2, with 11 bases aligning to TRBD2. Germline CDR1 DFQATT, CDR2 SNEGSKA (reference sequence). V shed 5 bases, J shed 4 bases, and the junction held 3 bases outside the gene matches. The CDR3 contains 14 residues. The CDR3: CSAFSGRATGELFF. The CDR3 nucleotides read TGCAGTGCTTTTAGCGGGAGGGCCACCGGGGAGCTGTTTTTT.

This clonotype showed up many times. The gene calls are TRBV7-9 and TRBJ2-7; D possibly corresponds to TRBD2 (6 bases). Germline V CDR1 and CDR2: SEHNR, FQNEAQ (reference sequence). This CDR3 comprises 12 residues. V lost 1 base to trimming and J lost 12 bases, with 13 bases between them. The CDR3 reads CASSLDSGLTYF. Written as DNA, the CDR3 is TGTGCCAGCAGCTTAGATAGCGGCTTAACGTACTTC. Drawing the rest from reference TRBV7-9 and TRBJ2-7, the complete variable domain is DTGVSQNPRHKITKRGQNVTFRCDPISEHNRLYWYRQTLGQGPEFLTYFQNEAQLEKSRLLSDRFSAERPKGSFSTLEIQRTEQGDSAMYLCASSLDSGLTYFGPGTRLTVT.

About this clonotype: As the CDR3 is not closed by the conserved phenylalanine or tryptophan, this likely results from a read error. The V and J genes are TRBV20-1 and TRBJ2-5; the match to TRBD2 covers 12 bases. CDR1 is DFQATT, CDR2 SNEGSKA, per germline (reference sequence). J was trimmed by 4 bases and V by 5 bases; bases with no gene match: 8. This CDR3 has 15 amino acids. Written as DNA, the CDR3 is TGCAGTGCTGCCCGACTAGCGGGAGTGGCAGAGACCCAGTACTTG. Translated: CSAARLAGVAETQYL.

This clonotype came up many times. This sequence joins TRBV12-3 or TRBV12-4 and TRBJ1-5; the D is unclear. V was trimmed by 10 bases and J by 7 bases, leaving 17 bases between them. This CDR3 comprises 13 residues. The CDR3 sequence is CATTDRRGQPQHF. As DNA, the CDR3 is TGTGCCACCACCGACCGGAGAGGACAGCCCCAGCATTTT.

This clonotype was observed many times. The chain links TRBV11-2 to TRBJ2-5, with 9 positions matching TRBD2. CDR1 is SGHAT, CDR2 FQNNGV, per germline. Trimming removed 2 bases from V and 4 bases from J; junction bases left unmatched: 5. This CDR3 spans 15 amino acids. This chain's CDR3 is CASSLYAGGRETQYF. DNA for the CDR3: TGTGCCAGCAGCTTATATGCGGGGGGGCGAGAGACCCAGTACTTC.

In this sample, this clonotype turned up many times. The rearrangement uses TRBV11-2 and TRBJ1-1; weak D call: TRBD1 (5 bases). The CDR3 spans 12 residues. Between the trimmed V and J ends, which lost 5 bases and 11 bases, there was a span of 15 bases. The germline CDR1 and CDR2 sequences are SGHAT and FQNNGV. CDR3 protein: CASSPADRDAFF. CDR3 in DNA: TGTGCCAGCAGCCCCGCCGACAGAGATGCTTTCTTT.